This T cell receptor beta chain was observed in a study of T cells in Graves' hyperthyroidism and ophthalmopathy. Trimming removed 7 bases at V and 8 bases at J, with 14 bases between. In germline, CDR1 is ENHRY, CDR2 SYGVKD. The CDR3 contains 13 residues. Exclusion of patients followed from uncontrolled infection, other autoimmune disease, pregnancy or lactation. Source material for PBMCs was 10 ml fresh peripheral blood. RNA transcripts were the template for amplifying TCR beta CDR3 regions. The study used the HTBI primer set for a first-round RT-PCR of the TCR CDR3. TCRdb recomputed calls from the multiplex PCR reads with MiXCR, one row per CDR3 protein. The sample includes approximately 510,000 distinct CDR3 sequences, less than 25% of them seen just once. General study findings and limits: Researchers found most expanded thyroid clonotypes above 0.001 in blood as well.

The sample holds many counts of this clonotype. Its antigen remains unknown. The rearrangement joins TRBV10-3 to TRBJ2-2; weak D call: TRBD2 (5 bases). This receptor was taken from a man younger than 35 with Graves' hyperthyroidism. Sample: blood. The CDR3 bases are TGTGCCATCAAGGACTCCCTAGGGGGGGAGCTGTTTTTT. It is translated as CAIKDSLGGELFF.